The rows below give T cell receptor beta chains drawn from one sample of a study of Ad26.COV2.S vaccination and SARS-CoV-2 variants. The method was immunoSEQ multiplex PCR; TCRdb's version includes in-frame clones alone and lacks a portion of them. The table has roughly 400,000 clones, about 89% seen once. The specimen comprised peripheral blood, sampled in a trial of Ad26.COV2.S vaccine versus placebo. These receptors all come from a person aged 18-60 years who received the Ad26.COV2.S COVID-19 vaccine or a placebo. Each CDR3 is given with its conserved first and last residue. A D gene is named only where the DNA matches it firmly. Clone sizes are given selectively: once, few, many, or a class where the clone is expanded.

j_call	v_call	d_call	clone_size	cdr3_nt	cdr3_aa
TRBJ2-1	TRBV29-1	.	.	TGCAGCGTTGGACAGTACAATGAGCAGTTCTTC	CSVGQYNEQFF
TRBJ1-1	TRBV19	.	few	TGTGCCAGTAGTCCAGGGTTGAACACTGAAGCTTTCTTT	CASSPGLNTEAFF
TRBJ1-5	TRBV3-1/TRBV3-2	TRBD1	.	TGTGCCAGCAGCAAAGGGACAGGGGATGACAATCAGCCCCAGCATTTT	CASSKGTGDDNQPQHF
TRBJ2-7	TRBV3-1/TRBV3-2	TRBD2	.	TGTGCCAGCAGGAAGGGGAGCGGGAGGTCCTACGAGCAGTACTTC	CASRKGSGRSYEQYF
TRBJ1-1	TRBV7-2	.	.	TGTGCCAGCAGCCCCCGTGAGGCACGGAGCGGCGAAGCTTTCTTT	CASSPREARSGEAFF
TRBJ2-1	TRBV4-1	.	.	TGCGCCAGCAGCCAGGGGGGGCGGGGGACAGACAATGAGCAGTTCTTC	CASSQGGRGTDNEQFF
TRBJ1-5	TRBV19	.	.	TGTGCCAGTAGTATTAAAATAACAAGTCCCCAGCCCCAGCATTTT	CASSIKITSPQPQHF
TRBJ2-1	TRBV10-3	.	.	TGTGCCATCAGTGATTGGCAGTCCTCCTACAATGAGCAGTTCTTC	CAISDWQSSYNEQFF
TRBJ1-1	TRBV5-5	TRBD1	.	TGTGCCAGCATCAAACAGGGGGCTGACACTGAAGCTTTCTTT	CASIKQGADTEAFF
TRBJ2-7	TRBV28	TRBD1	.	TGTGCCAGCAGGGGACAGGGGGCGGAGTCCTACGAGCAGTACTTC	CASRGQGAESYEQYF
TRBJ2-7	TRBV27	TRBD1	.	TGTGCCAGCAGCCCCGCCCCACCCGGGACAGGCCTCGAGCAGTACTTC	CASSPAPPGTGLEQYF
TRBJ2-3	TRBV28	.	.	TGTGCCAGCGGCCTCCGGTATTTT	CASGLRYF
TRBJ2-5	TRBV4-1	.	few	TGCGCCAGCAGCCAATATAGGGACGGTATCCAAGAGACCCAGTACTTC	CASSQYRDGIQETQYF
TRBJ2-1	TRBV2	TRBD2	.	TGTGCCAGCAGTGAAGGTCTAGCGGTGATCTACAATGAGCAGTTCTTC	CASSEGLAVIYNEQFF
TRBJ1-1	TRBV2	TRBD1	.	TGTGCCAGCAGTGGTAACAGGGGAGCTTTCTTT	CASSGNRGAFF
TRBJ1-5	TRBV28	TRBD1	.	TGTGCCAGCAGTTCCAGGGGGGAGGGGCCCCAGCATTTT	CASSSRGEGPQHF
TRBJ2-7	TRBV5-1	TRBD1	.	TGCGCCAGCAGCCCAGGACAGGGAGAGAACGAGCAGTACTTC	CASSPGQGENEQYF
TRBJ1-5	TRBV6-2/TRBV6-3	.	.	TGTGCCAGCAGCCACCTCGGGACCCCCGCAAGTCAGCCCCAGCATTTT	CASSHLGTPASQPQHF
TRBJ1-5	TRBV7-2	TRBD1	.	TGTGCCAGCAGCGTCCGTCAGGGGGGCCAGCCCCAGCATTTT	CASSVRQGGQPQHF
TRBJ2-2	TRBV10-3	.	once	TGTGCCATCAGTCGCACGGCCGGGGTCGGCGCCGGGGAGCTGTTTTTT	CAISRTAGVGAGELFF
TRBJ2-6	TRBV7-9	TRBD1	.	TGTGCCAGCAGCTTAGTGACAGGGGCTGGGGCCAACGTCCTGACTTTC	CASSLVTGAGANVLTF
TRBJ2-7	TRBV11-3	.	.	TGTGCCAGCACCAGCAGGACCGGCTACGAGCAGTACTTC	CASTSRTGYEQYF
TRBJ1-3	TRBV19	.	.	TGTGCCAGTAGTACAGGGAGGGGAAACACCATATATTTT	CASSTGRGNTIYF
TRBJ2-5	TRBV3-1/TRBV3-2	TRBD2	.	TGTGCCAGCAGCCAAGCGACTAGCGGGACTGAGACCCAGTACTTC	CASSQATSGTETQYF
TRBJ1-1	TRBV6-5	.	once	TGTGCCAGCAGCCATCACACAGGAGTGAACACTGAAGCTTTCTTT	CASSHHTGVNTEAFF
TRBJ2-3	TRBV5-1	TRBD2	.	TGCGCCAGCAGCTTGACTAGCGGGAGCACAGATACGCAGTATTTT	CASSLTSGSTDTQYF
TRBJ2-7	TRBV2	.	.	TGTGCCAGCAGTGCGGCGGCAACCTACGAGCAGTACTTC	CASSAAATYEQYF
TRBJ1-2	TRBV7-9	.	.	TGTGCCAGCAGCTCCCTGGTAGAGAGGAGTCGCTACACCTTC	CASSSLVERSRYTF
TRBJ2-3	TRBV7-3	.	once	TGTGCCAGCAGCTTAGGGGCCGAGCGAGATACGCAGTATTTT	CASSLGAERDTQYF
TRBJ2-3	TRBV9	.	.	TGTGCCAGCAGCGCGGACCGAAGCACAGATACGCAGTATTTT	CASSADRSTDTQYF
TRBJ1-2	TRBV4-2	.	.	TGTGCCAGCAGCCAAGCCCGGGCCCAGATAGACGGCTACACCTTC	CASSQARAQIDGYTF
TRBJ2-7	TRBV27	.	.	TGTGCCAGCAGTGAGGGGCATCTTCTCTACGAGCAGTACTTC	CASSEGHLLYEQYF
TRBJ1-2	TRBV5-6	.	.	TGTGCCAGCAGCTACGGCTATGGCTACACCTTC	CASSYGYGYTF
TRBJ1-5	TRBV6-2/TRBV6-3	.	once	TGTGCCAGCAGTTCAGGGTCGCACACCTTTAGCAATCAGCCCCAGCATTTT	CASSSGSHTFSNQPQHF
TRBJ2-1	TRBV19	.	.	TGTGCCAGTAGTACTTTTCGGGGGAATGAGCAGTTCTTC	CASSTFRGNEQFF
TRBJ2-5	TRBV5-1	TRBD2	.	TGCGCCAGCAGCCCTGGGGTAGCGGGAGGCCGGACCCAGTACTTC	CASSPGVAGGRTQYF
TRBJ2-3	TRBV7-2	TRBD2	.	TGTGCCAGCAGCTTAGGCCTAGCGGTCACAGATACGCAGTATTTT	CASSLGLAVTDTQYF
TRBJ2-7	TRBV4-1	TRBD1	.	TGCGCCAGCAGCCAAGCCCGGGACAGCTACGAGCAGTACTTC	CASSQARDSYEQYF
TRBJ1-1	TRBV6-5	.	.	TGTGCCAGCAGTTACTCAGGGAGCATGAACACTGAAGCTTTCTTT	CASSYSGSMNTEAFF
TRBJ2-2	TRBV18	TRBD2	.	TGTGCCAGCTCACCACCGAACGGGAGGGCCGTCGGGGAGCTGTTTTTT	CASSPPNGRAVGELFF
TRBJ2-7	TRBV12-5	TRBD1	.	TGTGCTAGTGGACTGGGACAGTCCTACGAGCAGTACTTC	CASGLGQSYEQYF
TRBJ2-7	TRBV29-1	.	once	TGCAGCGCAGAGGCAGACTCCTACGAGCAGTACTTC	CSAEADSYEQYF
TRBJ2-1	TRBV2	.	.	TGTGCCAGCAGTGAAGACGGCGGAGAGCAGTTCTTC	CASSEDGGEQFF
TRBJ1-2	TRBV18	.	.	TGTGCCAGCTCACAAGACAGAACGTCCTATGGCTACACCTTC	CASSQDRTSYGYTF
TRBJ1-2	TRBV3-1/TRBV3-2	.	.	TGTGCCAGCAGCCTCGGCCAGTGGGGCTACACCTTC	CASSLGQWGYTF
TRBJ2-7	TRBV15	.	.	TGTGCCACCAGCACTACCCCCCGGGACGAGCAGTACTTC	CATSTTPRDEQYF
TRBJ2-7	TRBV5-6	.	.	TGTGCCAGCAGCTCCGCGGGACAGCAAAACTACGAGCAGTACTTC	CASSSAGQQNYEQYF
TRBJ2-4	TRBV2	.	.	TGTGCCAGCAGTGAGGGGATCCAAAACATTCAGTACTTC	CASSEGIQNIQYF
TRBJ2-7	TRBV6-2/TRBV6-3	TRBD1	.	TGTGCCAGCAGTCCCGTGGGACAGGGTGCCTACGAGCAGTACTTC	CASSPVGQGAYEQYF
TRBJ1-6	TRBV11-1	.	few	TGTGCCAGCAGCTCCCAAGCTGATTCACCCCTCCACTTT	CASSSQADSPLHF
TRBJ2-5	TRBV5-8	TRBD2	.	TGTGCCAGCAGCTTGGGACGGCGGGAGTTTGGTGAGACCCAGTACTTC	CASSLGRREFGETQYF
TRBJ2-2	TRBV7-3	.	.	TGTGCCAGCAGCTTAGATTTCGGGGAGCTGTTTTTT	CASSLDFGELFF
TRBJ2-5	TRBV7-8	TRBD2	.	TGTGCCAGCAGCTTAGGCGTTAGCGGGGACCAAGAGACCCAGTACTTC	CASSLGVSGDQETQYF
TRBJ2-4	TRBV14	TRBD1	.	TGTGCCAGCAGCCAAAAGGTTCATGGACAGGGTAACATTCAGTACTTC	CASSQKVHGQGNIQYF
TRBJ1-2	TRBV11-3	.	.	TGTGCCAGCAGCCGGGACATGGGCAACTATGGCTACACCTTC	CASSRDMGNYGYTF